This TCR beta chain was sequenced in a study of blood T cell repertoires in COVID-19. In the authors' methods: Reference gene primer amplification gave nucleated cell count estimates. Data came from immunoSEQ multiplex PCR; TCRdb stores just in-frame clones and leaves some out. D and trimming were read from the DNA, whereas the V and J calls and clone size are those reported in that table. The table lists 260,000 or so clones, roughly 82% of them singletons. This CDR3 is 16 amino acids long. The V end lost 0 bases, the J end lost 3 bases, and 12 bases lay between the germline ends. The germline CDR1 and CDR2 sequences are SGHTA and FQGNSA.

The sample was peripheral blood. The gene calls are TRBV7-2 and TRBJ1-3; D gene ambiguous. The receptor's source is an older woman with acute or convalescent COVID-19. This chain's CDR3 is CASSLARQLLGNTIYF. Written as DNA, the CDR3 is TGTGCCAGCAGCTTAGCGAGGCAGTTGCTTGGAAACACCATATATTTT.